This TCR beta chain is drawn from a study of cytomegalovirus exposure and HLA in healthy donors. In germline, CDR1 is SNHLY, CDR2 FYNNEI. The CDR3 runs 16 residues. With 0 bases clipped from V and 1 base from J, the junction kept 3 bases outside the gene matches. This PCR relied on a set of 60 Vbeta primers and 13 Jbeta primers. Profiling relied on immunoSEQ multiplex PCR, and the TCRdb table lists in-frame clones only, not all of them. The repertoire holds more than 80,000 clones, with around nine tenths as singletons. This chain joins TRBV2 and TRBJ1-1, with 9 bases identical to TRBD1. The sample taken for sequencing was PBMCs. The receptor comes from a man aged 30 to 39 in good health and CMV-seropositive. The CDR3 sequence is CASSEAWTGENTEAFF. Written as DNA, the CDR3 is TGTGCCAGCAGTGAAGCCTGGACAGGGGAGAACACTGAAGCTTTCTTT.